A single sample gave rise to the 15 T cell receptor beta chains below, sequenced in a study of cytomegalovirus exposure and HLA in healthy donors. PCR employed 60 Vbeta and 13 Jbeta primers. Repertoires were generated with immunoSEQ multiplex PCR, while TCRdb's copy carries only in-frame clones and drops some. The sample includes 150,000 to 200,000 clones, more than 60% of them seen just once. The sequenced material came from PBMCs. The receptor source for this set is a woman under 40 in good health and CMV-seropositive.

This clone was recorded only once. J is TRBJ1-4 and V is TRBV13, with D possibly matching TRBD1 (5 bases). The CDR3 runs 15 residues. The germline CDR1 and CDR2 sequences are PRHDT and FYEKMQ (reference sequence). V shed 5 bases and J shed 4 bases, with 14 bases lying between them. Here the CDR3 reads CASSPRRGINEKLFF. The CDR3 DNA sequence: TGTGCCAGCAGCCCGCGGCGGGGGATTAATGAAAAACTGTTTTTT.

The J gene is TRBJ1-4, the V gene TRBV5-5; 8 positions match TRBD1. V shed 4 bases and J 0 bases; nucleotides not matched to a gene: 5. CDR3 size: 16 residues. From germline, CDR1 is SGHKS and CDR2 YYEKEE (reference sequence). The CDR3 here is CASSRGQDATNEKLFF. The CDR3 DNA reads as TGTGCCAGCAGCAGGGGACAGGATGCAACTAATGAAAAACTGTTTTTT.

The chain couples TRBV5-1 to TRBJ2-7; tentatively, D is TRBD1 (6 bases). Trimming took off 0 bases at V and 4 bases at J, with 11 bases between the two ends. Germline CDR1 SGHRS, CDR2 YFSETQ. CDR3 size: 14 residues. The CDR3 protein is CASSLGTVGYEQYF. The CDR3 DNA reads as TGCGCCAGCAGCTTGGGGACAGTAGGTTACGAGCAGTACTTC.

This clone was seen a handful of times. The sample carries other DNA sequences with the same CDR3. V is TRBV6-1 and J is TRBJ1-5; 8 nucleotides line up with TRBD1. V trimming: 6 bases; J trimming: 2 bases; junction bases outside the gene matches: 3. The CDR3 runs 14 residues. The germline V gene encodes CDR1 MNHNS and CDR2 SASEGT. CDR3 protein: CASRPTGGNQPQHF. CDR3 sequence (DNA): TGTGCCAGCAGACCGACAGGGGGCAATCAGCCCCAGCATTTT.

This chain connects TRBV15 to TRBJ2-1; D might be TRBD2 (6 bases). The V end lost 0 bases, the J end lost 0 bases, and 15 bases lay between the germline ends. Germline CDR1 and CDR2: LNHNV and YYDKDF (reference sequence). This CDR3 contains 18 residues. CDR3 amino acids: CATSRDLGGGNSYNEQFF. The CDR3 DNA reads TGTGCCACCAGCAGAGATTTGGGGGGAGGAAACTCCTACAATGAGCAGTTCTTC.

This sequence joins TRBV4-1 and TRBJ1-2; tentatively, D is TRBD1 (6 bases). The V and J ends lost 6 bases and 4 bases respectively, with 15 bases between them. CDR1 MGHRA and CDR2 YSYEKL come from the germline V gene. The CDR3 has 14 amino acids. The CDR3 nucleotides read TGCGCCAGCAGGCCAGGGGTTGATGGCTATGGCTACACCTTC. Amino acids: CASRPGVDGYGYTF.

The V and J genes are TRBV11-1 and TRBJ1-4; D is unclear. With 5 bases removed from V and 2 bases from J, the gap between germline ends came to 15 bases. This CDR3 spans 16 amino acids. Germline CDR1 SGHAT, CDR2 FQDESV (reference sequence). The chain's CDR3 is CASSAGVWETNEKLFF. CDR3 sequence (DNA): TGTGCCAGCAGCGCCGGTGTTTGGGAGACTAATGAAAAACTGTTTTTT.

This chain uses TRBV10-3 with TRBJ2-1; D may be TRBD2 (7 bases). Germline V gene lookup returns CDR1 ENHRY and CDR2 SYGVKD. The CDR3 sequence is 17 residues long. The ends were cut back, 0 bases at V and 7 bases at J, with 19 bases in the middle. CDR3 loop: CAISESRGGEGWNEQFF. The CDR3 DNA sequence: TGTGCCATCAGTGAGTCGAGGGGGGGCGAAGGGTGGAATGAGCAGTTCTTC.

The genes are TRBV30 and TRBJ2-7; TRBD1 might be the D (5 bases). Germline assignment: CDR1 GTSNPN and CDR2 SVGIG (reference sequence). The CDR3 loop spans 13 amino acids. V was clipped by 1 base and J by 3 bases, with 10 bases between them. CDR3 DNA sequence: TGTGCCTGGAGTGCTGGGGCGTTCTACGAGCAGTACTTC. Translating gives CAWSAGAFYEQYF.

The chain uses TRBV4-3 and TRBJ2-7; weak D call: TRBD2 (6 bases). V lost 0 bases, J lost 4 bases, and 10 bases lay in between. From germline, CDR1 is LGHNA and CDR2 YSLEER. CDR3 length: 14 residues. CDR3 sequence (DNA): TGCGCCAGCAGCCAAGATTGGGGGGATTACGAGCAGTACTTC. It is translated as CASSQDWGDYEQYF.

This clone has only a few counts. This rearrangement joins TRBV6-1 to TRBJ1-4; D possibly corresponds to TRBD1 (6 bases). CDR1 is MNHNS, CDR2 SASEGT, per germline. The length of the CDR3 is 14 residues. Trimming pared 6 bases from V and 6 bases from J, leaving 14 bases between. The CDR3 DNA reads as TGTGCCAGCAGGGATACAGGGTATGATGAAAAACTGTTTTTT. Encoded protein: CASRDTGYDEKLFF.

The chain combines TRBV18 with TRBJ1-3; no definite D call. Germline CDR1 KGHSH, CDR2 LQKENI. The length of the CDR3 is 17 residues. The V and J ends lost 6 bases and 0 bases respectively, with 18 bases between them. The CDR3 DNA sequence: TGTGCCAGCTCCCAATCGCAGGTCCCGAGCTCTGGAAACACCATATATTTT. Amino acid sequence: CASSQSQVPSSGNTIYF.

This chain joins TRBV19 and TRBJ2-2, with a possible D match to TRBD2 (5 bases). The CDR3 consists of 17 residues. V lost 6 bases and J 0 bases, leaving 17 bases between the germline ends. Germline V gene lookup returns CDR1 LNHDA and CDR2 SQIVND (reference sequence). CDR3 bases: TGTGCCAGTAGCCCCCTGCTAGCAGTCGCGAACACCGGGGAGCTGTTTTTT. It codes for CASSPLLAVANTGELFF.

The V and J genes are TRBV6-6 and TRBJ2-7; 9 positions agree with TRBD2. Per the germline V gene, CDR1 is MNHNY and CDR2 is SVGAGI (reference sequence). The CDR3 has 16 residues. The junction had 10 bases not matched to a gene; V was cut back by 2 bases and J by 5 bases. The CDR3 spells CASSYGPLAGVDEQYF. The DNA for the CDR3 is TGTGCCAGCAGTTACGGCCCATTAGCGGGAGTAGACGAGCAGTACTTC.

This clone was observed a single time. This chain uses TRBV11-3 with TRBJ2-7; 7 bases are shared with TRBD1. V was clipped by 2 bases and J by 1 base; unmatched bases: 8. Germline CDR1 reads SGHNT; CDR2 reads YENEEA. The CDR3 spans 16 residues. CDR3 sequence: CASSLYPGTESYEQYF. CDR3 DNA: TGTGCCAGCAGCTTATACCCCGGGACAGAATCCTACGAGCAGTACTTC.